The 29 T cell receptor beta chains below all came from one sample that was sequenced in a study of blood T cell repertoires in COVID-19. The data were produced by immunoSEQ multiplex PCR, yet TCRdb's version contains in-frame clones alone and is incomplete. The sample yields over 95,000 clones, more than 75% seen once. The sequencing sample was made of peripheral blood. Every receptor here comes from a man in his forties with acute or convalescent COVID-19.

The chain recombines TRBV3-1 (or the pseudogene TRBV3-2) with TRBJ2-3, with 12 bases identical to TRBD2. The trim removed 4 bases at V and 3 bases at J, leaving 11 bases unmatched. Germline lookup yields CDR1 LGHDT and CDR2 YNNKEL (reference sequence). The CDR3 length is 18 residues. The CDR3 protein is CASSPYRTSGELTDTQYF. The DNA of the CDR3 is TGTGCCAGCAGCCCTTATCGGACTAGCGGGGAACTAACAGATACGCAGTATTTT.

This clone appeared a single time. The V call is TRBV14, the J call TRBJ2-3; 7 bases line up with TRBD2. In germline, CDR1 is SGHDN, CDR2 FVKESK. This CDR3 region has 15 residues. V was pared by 0 bases and J by 2 bases, with 2 bases of the junction left unmatched. The CDR3 spells CASSQEGTNTDTQYF. The DNA for the CDR3 is TGTGCCAGCAGCCAAGAGGGGACTAACACAGATACGCAGTATTTT.

The V gene is TRBV10-2, the J gene TRBJ2-7; D remains ambiguous. The V and J ends lost 3 bases and 4 bases respectively, with 4 bases between them. Per germline, CDR1 WSHSY and CDR2 SAAADI. This CDR3 has 11 residues. The CDR3 DNA reads as TGCGCCAGCAGTGACCCTTACGAGCAGTACTTC. Protein sequence: CASSDPYEQYF.

The CDR3 reads CAIRSGTGVSYEQYF. The CDR3 nucleotides read TGTGCCATCAGGTCCGGGACAGGTGTTTCCTACGAGCAGTACTTC. This sequence joins TRBV10-3 and TRBJ2-7; 8 positions match TRBD1. V gave up 6 bases and J gave up 1 base; unmatched junction bases: 8. Germline V gene sequence: CDR1 ENHRY, CDR2 SYGVKD. The CDR3 is 15 residues long.

This chain uses TRBV5-5 with TRBJ1-2; D ambiguous. V was clipped by 1 base and J by 4 bases, with 8 bases between them. The CDR3 spans 13 residues. CDR1 SGHKS and CDR2 YYEKEE come from the germline V gene (reference sequence). CDR3 coding DNA: TGTGCCAGCAGCTTGAACATCCTCTATGGCTACACCTTC. Its protein is CASSLNILYGYTF.

The CDR3 bases are TGTGCCAGCAGCTACCCGGGACAGGGGGTTGGCTACACCTTC. Encoded protein: CASSYPGQGVGYTF. The chain joins TRBV5-4 to TRBJ1-2, with 11 bases fitting TRBD1. The CDR3 runs to 14 residues. Germline CDR1 reads SGHNT; CDR2 reads YYREEE (reference sequence). J was trimmed by 7 bases and V by 3 bases; bases with no gene match: 5.

This chain uses TRBV6-1 with TRBJ2-4, with a tentative D call TRBD1 (5 bases). The CDR3 has 19 amino acids. Germline V gives CDR1 MNHNS, CDR2 SASEGT. Trimming removed 2 bases at V and 0 bases at J, with 20 bases between. For the CDR3, the DNA is TGTGCCAGCAGTGAAACAAGCCTCCCAGGGCCTCTAGCCAAAAACATTCAGTACTTC. Translating it yields CASSETSLPGPLAKNIQYF.

The chain has TRBV30 and TRBJ2-7; 7 bases fit TRBD1. Germline V lookup: CDR1 GTSNPN, CDR2 SVGIG (reference sequence). The CDR3 is made up of 13 amino acids. The V gene end was trimmed by 3 bases and the J gene end by 2 bases; junction bases not matched to a gene: 4. CDR3 nucleotide sequence: TGTGCCTGGAGACCCGACAGGGCCTACGAGCAGTACTTC. Amino acids: CAWRPDRAYEQYF.

This chain joins TRBV19 and TRBJ2-7, with 7 positions matching TRBD2. V was pared by 2 bases and J by 2 bases, with 6 bases of the junction left unmatched. Germline values: CDR1 LNHDA, CDR2 SQIVND (reference sequence). This CDR3 is 15 amino acids long. CDR3 loop: CASSIRAGNPYEQYF. The CDR3 bases are TGTGCCAGTAGTATAAGAGCGGGGAACCCCTACGAGCAGTACTTC.

This CDR3 is CASSLVAKNTEAFF. CDR3 coding DNA: TGCGCCAGCAGCTTGGTGGCAAAGAACACTGAAGCTTTCTTT. The chain combines TRBV5-1 with TRBJ1-1, with D unresolved. Germline V lookup: CDR1 SGHRS, CDR2 YFSETQ. V was clipped by 0 bases and J by 1 base, with 7 bases between them. This CDR3 contains 14 residues.

The chain employs TRBV24-1 and TRBJ1-5, with unresolved D. The CDR3 covers 16 residues. V lost 2 bases and J lost 1, with 11 bases in between. Germline V gene data show CDR1 as KGHDR and CDR2 as SFDVKD. Here the CDR3 reads CATSDSHLSSNQPQHF. The CDR3 DNA sequence: TGTGCCACCAGTGATTCCCACCTATCGAGCAATCAGCCCCAGCATTTT.

This clone was counted ten times or more. The J gene is TRBJ1-6, the V gene TRBV27, with D maybe TRBD1 (5 bases). V gave up 6 bases and J gave up 9 bases, with 12 bases separating them. The CDR3 consists of 13 residues. The V gene's germline CDR1 is MNHEY and CDR2 SMNVEV (reference sequence). The CDR3 sequence: CASRGGFGSPLHF. The CDR3 DNA sequence: TGTGCCAGCAGGGGGGGGTTCGGTTCACCCCTCCACTTT.

The genes are TRBV7-7 and TRBJ2-1; a possible D gene is TRBD2 (6 bases). V lost 6 bases and J lost 9, with 15 bases in between. The CDR3 is made up of 13 amino acids. Germline V lookup: CDR1 SSHAT, CDR2 FNYEAQ (reference sequence). The CDR3 is CASSSRESGEQFF. As DNA, the CDR3 is TGTGCCAGCAGTTCCCGGGAGTCAGGTGAGCAGTTCTTC.

J is TRBJ2-4 and V is TRBV4-1, with 14 bases lining up with TRBD2. CDR1 MGHRA and CDR2 YSYEKL come from the germline V gene. The CDR3 contains 14 residues. J was trimmed by 7 bases and V by 5 bases; bases with no gene match: 1. CDR3: CASSRLAGGNIQYF. CDR3 nucleotides: TGCGCCAGCAGCAGACTAGCGGGGGGGAACATTCAGTACTTC.

The CDR3 loop reads CASSPRPGLVTTYEQYF. As DNA, the CDR3 is TGTGCCAGCAGCCCGAGGCCGGGACTAGTCACAACCTACGAGCAGTACTTC. The chain combines TRBV11-2 with TRBJ2-7, with 8 bases aligning to TRBD2. The CDR3 has 17 residues. Germline CDR1 reads SGHAT; CDR2 reads FQNNGV. With 5 bases clipped from V and 2 bases from J, the junction kept 14 bases outside the gene matches.

The gene calls are TRBV5-1 and TRBJ2-7; 8 bases match TRBD2. From germline, CDR1 is SGHRS and CDR2 YFSETQ. The trim removed 2 bases at V and 0 bases at J, leaving 7 bases unmatched. The CDR3 loop spans 16 amino acids. As DNA, the CDR3 is TGCGCCAGCAGCTTCCTCGGGGGGGAAGGCTCCTACGAGCAGTACTTC. Its translation is CASSFLGGEGSYEQYF.

The chain uses TRBV4-1 and TRBJ2-2; a possible D gene is TRBD1 (6 bases). The CDR3 consists of 13 residues. V shed 0 bases and J shed 9 bases, with 8 bases lying between them. CDR1 and CDR2 from the germline V gene are MGHRA and YSYEKL. CDR3 bases: TGCGCCAGCAGCCAAGAACAGGGTTGGGAGCTGTTTTTT. Its translation is CASSQEQGWELFF.

This chain links TRBV7-8 with TRBJ1-2, with a weak D call TRBD1 (5 bases). Germline CDR1 and CDR2: SGHVS and FQNEAQ. The CDR3 covers 14 residues. The V and J ends lost 0 bases and 3 bases respectively, with 8 bases between them. This CDR3 reads CASSLAGGYYGYTF. CDR3 DNA sequence: TGTGCCAGCAGCTTAGCGGGGGGGTACTATGGCTACACCTTC.

V and J are TRBV10-1 and TRBJ2-5; D is uncertain. V was cut by 4 bases and J by 2 bases, with 8 bases left in between. Per the germline V gene, CDR1 is WNHNN and CDR2 is SYGVQD (reference sequence). The CDR3 runs to 13 residues. The CDR3 coding sequence is TGCGCCAGCAGTGTGGGCCCTCAAGAGACCCAGTACTTC. This encodes CASSVGPQETQYF.

The chain recombines TRBV6-1 with TRBJ2-3; D is possibly TRBD2 (7 bases). CDR3 length equals 16 residues. Trimming stripped 2 bases from V and 0 bases from J, with 12 bases between. Germline loops: CDR1 MNHNS, CDR2 SASEGT. CDR3 bases: TGTGCCAGCAGTGAACCTGCGGGGGCTAGCACAGATACGCAGTATTTT. As protein: CASSEPAGASTDTQYF.

This clone was counted between two and nine times. This chain connects TRBV7-9 to TRBJ1-2; D unresolved. The CDR3 is 14 amino acids. Germline-derived CDR1 and CDR2 are SEHNR and FQNEAQ (reference sequence). Trimming removed 1 base at V and 0 bases at J, with 6 bases between. The CDR3 reads CASSLETANYGYTF. In DNA form, the CDR3 reads TGTGCCAGCAGCTTAGAAACAGCTAACTATGGCTACACCTTC.

This chain links TRBV11-2 with TRBJ2-7; no firm D call. Germline CDR1 reads SGHAT; CDR2 reads FQNNGV. The CDR3 loop spans 11 amino acids. The V and J ends lost 4 bases and 7 bases respectively, with 8 bases between them. CDR3 sequence (DNA): TGTGCCAGCAGCTCCCCTATAGAGCAGTACTTC. Amino acid sequence: CASSSPIEQYF. The full variable domain, completed using reference TRBV11-2 and TRBJ2-7, is EAGVAQSPRYKIIEKRQSVAFWCNPISGHATLYWYQQILGQGPKLLIQFQNNGVVDDSQLPKDRFSAERLKGVDSTLKIQPAKLEDSAVYLCASSSPIEQYFGPGTRLTVT.

This rearrangement joins TRBV24-1 to TRBJ2-2; D perhaps matches TRBD2 (6 bases). V was pared by 10 bases and J by 2 bases, with 19 bases between. The CDR3 has 16 amino acids. CDR1 is KGHDR and CDR2 is SFDVKD in the germline V gene. The CDR3, as DNA: TGTGCCACTAGCCCCCTCGGGGGAAAAAACACCGGGGAGCTGTTTTTT. Amino acids: CATSPLGGKNTGELFF.

The V and J genes are TRBV3-1 (or the pseudogene TRBV3-2) and TRBJ2-1; D is unclear. The germline V and J ends were trimmed by 0 bases and 5 bases, with 11 bases remaining between them. Germline CDR1 is LGHDT and CDR2 is YNNKEL (reference sequence). CDR3 length: 15 residues. As DNA, the CDR3 is TGTGCCAGCAGCCAAGATCTAATCGACAACAATGAGCAGTTCTTC. This encodes CASSQDLIDNNEQFF.

This chain joins TRBV10-1 and TRBJ2-3; TRBD2 matches 7 bases. The junction had 9 bases not matched to a gene; V was cut back by 5 bases and J by 4 bases. Germline values: CDR1 WNHNN, CDR2 SYGVQD (reference sequence). The CDR3 runs to 15 residues. CDR3 sequence (DNA): TGCGCCAGCAGTCTCGACCCGGGAGGCGCAGATACGCAGTATTTT. Amino acid sequence: CASSLDPGGADTQYF.

The chain couples TRBV27 to TRBJ2-1, with 8 bases matching TRBD1. After removal of 3 bases from V and 4 bases from J, the junction contained 5 bases not matched to a gene. Germline-derived CDR1 and CDR2 are MNHEY and SMNVEV (reference sequence). The CDR3 has 15 amino acids. Here the CDR3 DNA reads TGTGCCAGCAGTTTCAGACAGGGGCCGTACAATGAGCAGTTCTTC. It is translated as CASSFRQGPYNEQFF.

The rearrangement joins TRBV5-1 to TRBJ1-2, with 7 bases identical to TRBD1. V lost 2 bases to trimming and J lost 2 bases; unmatched junction nucleotides: 9. The CDR3 consists of 16 residues. Germline V gene lookup returns CDR1 SGHRS and CDR2 YFSETQ. The CDR3 nucleotides are TGCGCCAGCAGCTTAAACGGACAGGTCCTAAACTATGGCTACACCTTC. Amino acid sequence: CASSLNGQVLNYGYTF.

V gene TRBV1 combines with J gene TRBJ2-7; the DNA was not used to check the table's D call, TRBD1. TRBV1 is flagged as a pseudogene. This CDR3 is 15 amino acids long. The CDR3 region is CTSSQAGAEIYEQYF. CDR3 DNA: TGCACCAGCAGCCAAGCAGGGGCGGAGATCTACGAGCAGTACTTC.

This rearrangement joins TRBV4-2 to TRBJ1-3; D call uncertain. This CDR3 region has 17 residues. Germline CDR1 and CDR2: LGHNA and YNFKEQ. Trimming pared 5 bases from V and 0 bases from J, leaving 17 bases between. The CDR3 DNA reads as TGTGCCAGCAGCAACTACCTGACCGAAAGCTCTGGAAACACCATATATTTT. Its protein product is CASSNYLTESSGNTIYF.